These 14 T cell receptor beta chains originate from one sample sequenced in a study of OX40 agonist ivuxolimab in advanced cancers. Assay: immunoSEQ multiplex PCR; the TCRdb copy retains only in-frame clones and omits some. The sample records about 75,000 clones, roughly 85% being singletons. Sequencing used CD4+ or CD8+ T cells sorted from blood, obtained in a trial of the OX40 agonist ivuxolimab. These receptors originate from an adult with an advanced solid tumor such as melanoma, head and neck, liver or kidney cancer.

This clone is a singleton in its sample. V and J are TRBV28 and TRBJ1-1, with 7 bases identical to TRBD1. Per the germline V gene, CDR1 is MDHEN and CDR2 is SYDVKM. Germline trimming cut 7 bases from V and 5 bases from J; bases unmatched to any gene: 10. The CDR3 runs to 14 residues. The DNA of the CDR3 is TGTGCCAGCATAAGACAGGGAGCGGATACTGAAGCTTTCTTT. Its protein is CASIRQGADTEAFF.

V usage is TRBV27 and J usage is TRBJ1-6; the D is unclear. The CDR3 is 13 residues long. Germline V gene lookup returns CDR1 MNHEY and CDR2 SMNVEV (reference sequence). V shed 3 bases and J shed 9 bases, with 9 bases lying between them. The CDR3 is CASSFSSGSPLHF. The CDR3 DNA follows: TGTGCCAGCAGTTTTTCAAGTGGTTCACCCCTCCACTTT.

The chain uses TRBV6-1 and TRBJ1-4; D not resolved. The CDR3 is 15 residues long. Germline V lookup: CDR1 MNHNS, CDR2 SASEGT. V was pared by 2 bases and J by 5 bases, with 12 bases between. The CDR3 here is CASSEIGQPNEKLFF. The DNA of the CDR3 is TGTGCCAGCAGTGAAATTGGGCAGCCGAATGAAAAACTGTTTTTT.

V gene TRBV25-1 combines with J gene TRBJ2-5; possible D gene TRBD1, 5 bases. Trimming left V 2 bases short and J 4 bases short, with 17 bases between. This CDR3 spans 16 amino acids. In germline, CDR1 is MGHDK, CDR2 SYGVNS. The DNA of the CDR3 is TGTGCCAGCAGTGAACCCGTAATGGGGCTGGGAGAGACCCAGTACTTC. This encodes CASSEPVMGLGETQYF.

This clone was counted once. V gene TRBV7-6 combines with J gene TRBJ2-7; the D is unclear. The CDR3 extends over 15 amino acids. Per the germline V gene, CDR1 is SGHVS and CDR2 is FNYEAQ. V lost 4 bases and J lost 8, with 21 bases in between. This CDR3 is CASSSSAVGISQQYF. In DNA, the CDR3 is TGTGCCAGCAGCTCGTCGGCAGTCGGCATTAGCCAGCAGTACTTC.

This chain uses TRBV7-9 with TRBJ2-7; 10 nucleotides align to TRBD1. From germline, CDR1 is SEHNR and CDR2 FQNEAQ (reference sequence). V lost 1 base and J lost 0; bases outside the gene matches: 0. The CDR3 is 15 amino acids. CDR3 sequence: CASSLGTGGSYEQYF. In nucleotides, the CDR3 is TGTGCCAGCAGCTTAGGGACAGGGGGCTCCTACGAGCAGTACTTC.

This chain joins TRBV28 and TRBJ2-6, with D possibly TRBD1 on 6 matching bases. Germline V gene data show CDR1 as MDHEN and CDR2 as SYDVKM. V lost 6 bases and J lost 2, with 11 bases in between. CDR3 length: 15 residues. Here the CDR3 DNA reads TGTGCCAGCAGCACAGGGCGTGCTGGGGCCAACGTCCTGACTTTC. Translating gives CASSTGRAGANVLTF.

Written as DNA, the CDR3 is TGCGCCAGCAGCTTCAGGCGGGCCGGGGAGACCCAGTACTTC. Translating it yields CASSFRRAGETQYF. J is TRBJ2-5 and V is TRBV5-1; D might be TRBD2 (5 bases). The CDR3 sequence is 14 residues long. Trimming stripped 2 bases from V and 5 bases from J, with 13 bases between. CDR1 is SGHRS, CDR2 YFSETQ, per germline.

The V gene is TRBV19, the J gene TRBJ2-7, with 10 positions matching TRBD1. V shed 3 bases and J 3 bases; nucleotides not matched to a gene: 5. CDR1 and CDR2 (germline): LNHDA, SQIVND (reference sequence). CDR3 length equals 15 residues. The CDR3 sequence: CASSIGQGGYYEQYF. The CDR3 nucleotides read TGTGCCAGTAGTATCGGACAGGGGGGCTACTACGAGCAGTACTTC.

This clone was counted only a few times. J is TRBJ1-5 and V is TRBV19, with D unresolved. The CDR3 covers 13 residues. Trimming stripped 6 bases from V and 4 bases from J, with 10 bases between. The germline gives CDR1 LNHDA, CDR2 SQIVND (reference sequence). In nucleotides, the CDR3 is TGTGCCAGTAGGGATAGGGATAATCAGCCCCAGCATTTT. This codes for CASRDRDNQPQHF.

The gene calls are TRBV4-3 and TRBJ2-7; 8 positions match TRBD2. The CDR3 length is 13 residues. The ends lost 3 bases at V and 6 bases at J; junction bases unmatched: 4. CDR1 LGHNA and CDR2 YSLEER come from the germline V gene. The CDR3 spells CASSQLSGVEQYF. The CDR3 DNA follows: TGCGCCAGCAGCCAGCTTAGCGGGGTCGAGCAGTACTTC.

The genes are TRBV5-1 and TRBJ2-7; perhaps TRBD1 as D (5 bases). Germline V gives CDR1 SGHRS, CDR2 YFSETQ. The ends were cut back, 5 bases at V and 1 base at J, with 10 bases in the middle. CDR3 length equals 13 residues. This CDR3 reads CASRQGVSYEQYF. In nucleotides, the CDR3 is TGCGCCAGCAGGCAGGGCGTTTCCTACGAGCAGTACTTC.

Only a few counts were recorded for this clone. The chain combines TRBV6-5 with TRBJ1-1; no firm D call. Germline V gene sequence: CDR1 MNHEY, CDR2 SVGAGI. The CDR3 length is 14 residues. V dropped 0 bases and J dropped 4 bases, with 9 bases sitting between them. Written as DNA, the CDR3 is TGTGCCAGCAGTTACTCGAGGAGAGGCACTGAAGCTTTCTTT. This sequence encodes CASSYSRRGTEAFF.

The chain employs TRBV6-5 and TRBJ1-2, with D tentatively TRBD1 (5 bases). Per germline, CDR1 MNHEY and CDR2 SVGAGI. Trimming removed 6 bases from V and 8 bases from J, with 19 bases in between. CDR3 length equals 14 residues. The CDR3 DNA follows: TGTGCCAGCAGACCAACAGGCCCCTGGGGAGGCTACACCTTC. It codes for CASRPTGPWGGYTF.